Listed below are T cell receptor beta chains from one sample, sequenced in a study of blood T cell repertoires in COVID-19. Profiling relied on immunoSEQ multiplex PCR, and the TCRdb table lists in-frame clones only, not all of them. The sample has around 210,000 clones, less than 90% seen once. Sequences were obtained from peripheral blood. The receptors shown here come from a woman in her 70s with acute or convalescent COVID-19. Both conserved end residues are part of each CDR3. D genes are given only for firm matches. For some rows the clone size is stated as once, few or many, or as a class when expanded; others skip it.

>TRBJ1-1|NA|NA|TRBV10-3
TGTGCCATCAGTGAGGCGAGAGCTTTGGCTTTCTTT
CAISEARALAFF
>TRBJ2-1|TRBD1|NA|TRBV4-1
TGCGCCAGCAGCCAAGACCCGGGACAGGGAACCTACAATGAGCAGTTCTTC
CASSQDPGQGTYNEQFF
>TRBJ2-2|TRBD2|NA|TRBV5-8
TGTGCCAGCACCCCCTGGGGGGGGGCCGGGGAGCTGTTTTTT
CASTPWGGAGELFF
>TRBJ1-2|NA|NA|TRBV5-1
TGCGCCAGCACCTGGACAGATTCGGCTGACTATGGCTACACCTTC
CASTWTDSADYGYTF
>TRBJ1-6|TRBD1|NA|TRBV19
TGTGCCAGTACCCAGGGACAGGGGAATTCACCCCTCCACTTT
CASTQGQGNSPLHF
>TRBJ1-6|NA|NA|TRBV2
TGTGCCAGCGGAAAGGAACAGGCCCTTAATTCACCCCTCCACTTT
CASGKEQALNSPLHF
>TRBJ2-4|NA|NA|TRBV29-1
TGCAGCGTCCAAGGACTCGTCGGAGCCAAAAACATTCAGTACTTC
CSVQGLVGAKNIQYF
>TRBJ2-3|NA|NA|TRBV7-2
TGTGCCAGCAGCTTAGTCGGAGCAGATACGCAGTATTTT
CASSLVGADTQYF
>TRBJ1-1|TRBD1|NA|TRBV7-3
TGTGCCAGCAGCTTAAGAGGTGGGACAGGGGAGTTGAACACTGAAGCTTTCTTT
CASSLRGGTGELNTEAFF
>TRBJ2-7|NA|NA|TRBV25-1
TGTGCCAGCAGTGAGTTTCAGGGAATTGGTGAGCAGTACTTC
CASSEFQGIGEQYF
>TRBJ2-1|TRBD1|NA|TRBV5-1
TGCGCCAGCAGCACGGACAGGCAAAATGAGCAGTTCTTC
CASSTDRQNEQFF
>TRBJ2-7|TRBD1|NA|TRBV28
TGTGCCAGCAGTTTATCGCGGGACAGGGTTGGAGAGCAGTACTTC
CASSLSRDRVGEQYF
>TRBJ2-3|TRBD2|NA|TRBV2
TGTGCCAGCAGTTCTCAACTCCTAGCGGGGGCGACAGATACGCAGTATTTT
CASSSQLLAGATDTQYF
>TRBJ1-5|TRBD1|NA|TRBV28
TGTGCCAGCAGTTTCTTCCAGGGGGCCAACTTACAGCCCCAGCATTTT
CASSFFQGANLQPQHF
>TRBJ2-7|NA|NA|TRBV6-5
TGTGCCAGCAGTTACAGGGAGAGCTCCTACGAGCAGTACTTC
CASSYRESSYEQYF
>TRBJ1-1|NA|few|TRBV7-6
TGTGCCAGCAGCTTAGGGGAGGGGTCAGAAGCTTTCTTT
CASSLGEGSEAFF